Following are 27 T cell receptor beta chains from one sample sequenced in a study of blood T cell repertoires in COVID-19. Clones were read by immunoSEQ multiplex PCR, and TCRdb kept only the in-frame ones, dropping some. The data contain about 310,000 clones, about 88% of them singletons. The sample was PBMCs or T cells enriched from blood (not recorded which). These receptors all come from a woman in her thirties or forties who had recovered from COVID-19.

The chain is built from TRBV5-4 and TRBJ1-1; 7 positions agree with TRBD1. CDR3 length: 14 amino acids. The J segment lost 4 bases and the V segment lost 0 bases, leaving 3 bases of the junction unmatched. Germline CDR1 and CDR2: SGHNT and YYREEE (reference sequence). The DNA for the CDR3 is TGTGCCAGCAGCTTGGCAGGGGGGATCACTGAAGCTTTCTTT. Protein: CASSLAGGITEAFF.

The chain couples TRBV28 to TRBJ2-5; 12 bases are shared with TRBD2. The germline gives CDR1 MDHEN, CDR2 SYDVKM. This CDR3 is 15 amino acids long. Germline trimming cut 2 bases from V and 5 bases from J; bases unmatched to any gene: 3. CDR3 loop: CASSLPSGGAETQYF. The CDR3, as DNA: TGTGCCAGCAGTTTACCTAGCGGGGGGGCGGAGACCCAGTACTTC.

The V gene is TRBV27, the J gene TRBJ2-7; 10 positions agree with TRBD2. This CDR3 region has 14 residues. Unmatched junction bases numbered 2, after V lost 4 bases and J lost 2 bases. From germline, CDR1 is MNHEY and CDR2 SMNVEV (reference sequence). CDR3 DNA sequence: TGTGCCAGCAGTTCTAGCGGGAGTACCTACGAGCAGTACTTC. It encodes CASSSSGSTYEQYF.

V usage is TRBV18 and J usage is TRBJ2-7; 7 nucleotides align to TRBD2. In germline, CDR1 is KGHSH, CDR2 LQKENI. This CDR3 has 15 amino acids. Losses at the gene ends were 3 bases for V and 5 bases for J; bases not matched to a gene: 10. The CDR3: CASSPLRGTLDEQYF. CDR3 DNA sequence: TGTGCCAGCTCACCTCTGCGGGGGACCCTCGACGAGCAGTACTTC.

This chain's CDR3 is CASTKSPGHRPTEAFF. The CDR3 DNA is TGTGCCAGCACCAAATCACCGGGACATCGACCAACTGAAGCTTTCTTT. V gene TRBV6-6 combines with J gene TRBJ1-1; weak D call: TRBD1 (6 bases). Between the trimmed V and J ends, which lost 7 bases and 5 bases, there was a span of 23 bases. From germline, CDR1 is MNHNY and CDR2 SVGAGI (reference sequence). The CDR3 covers 16 residues.

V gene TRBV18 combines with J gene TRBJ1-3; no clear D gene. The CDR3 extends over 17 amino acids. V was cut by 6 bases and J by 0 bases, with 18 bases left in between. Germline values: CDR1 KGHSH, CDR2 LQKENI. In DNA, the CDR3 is TGTGCCAGCTCCCTCGCAGTTGACACCTTCTCTGGAAACACCATATATTTT. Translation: CASSLAVDTFSGNTIYF.

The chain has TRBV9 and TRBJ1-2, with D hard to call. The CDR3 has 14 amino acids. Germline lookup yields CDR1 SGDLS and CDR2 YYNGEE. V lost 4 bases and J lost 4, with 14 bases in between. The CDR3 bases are TGTGCCAGCAGCCTCGCCTCTTCGGGCTATGGCTACACCTTC. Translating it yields CASSLASSGYGYTF.

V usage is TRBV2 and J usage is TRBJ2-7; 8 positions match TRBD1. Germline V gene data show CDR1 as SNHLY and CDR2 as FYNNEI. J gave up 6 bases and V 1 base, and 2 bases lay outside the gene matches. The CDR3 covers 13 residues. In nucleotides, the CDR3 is TGTGCCAGCAGTGAAGGACAGGGGAGCGAGCAGTACTTC. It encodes CASSEGQGSEQYF.

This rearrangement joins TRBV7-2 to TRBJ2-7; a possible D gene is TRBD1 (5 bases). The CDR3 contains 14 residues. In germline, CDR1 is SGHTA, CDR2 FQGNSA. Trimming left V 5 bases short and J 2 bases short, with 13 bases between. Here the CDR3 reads CASSAPDSPYEQYF. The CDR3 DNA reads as TGTGCCAGCAGCGCCCCAGACAGCCCCTACGAGCAGTACTTC.

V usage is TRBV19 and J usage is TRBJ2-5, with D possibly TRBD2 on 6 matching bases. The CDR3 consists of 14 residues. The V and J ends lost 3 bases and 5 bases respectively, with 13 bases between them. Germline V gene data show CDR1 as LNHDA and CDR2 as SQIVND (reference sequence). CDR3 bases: TGTGCCAGTAGTATGAGGGGCGCGGGGGAGACCCAGTACTTC. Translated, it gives CASSMRGAGETQYF.

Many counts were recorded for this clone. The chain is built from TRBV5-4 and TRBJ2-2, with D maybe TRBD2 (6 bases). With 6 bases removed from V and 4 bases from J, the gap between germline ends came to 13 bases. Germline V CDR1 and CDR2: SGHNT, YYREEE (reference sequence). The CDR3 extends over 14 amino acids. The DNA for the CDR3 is TGTGCCAGCAAGCGAAGCGGGCCCACCGGGGAGCTGTTTTTT. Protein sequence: CASKRSGPTGELFF.

CDR3: CASSYAYLSYNEQFF. The CDR3 DNA reads TGTGCCAGCAGTTACGCCTACCTCTCCTACAATGAGCAGTTCTTC. V is TRBV6-2 or TRBV6-3 and J is TRBJ2-1; D uncertain. The CDR3 totals 15 residues. V shed 2 bases and J shed 0 bases, with 8 bases lying between them. Germline V gives CDR1 MNHEY, CDR2 SVGEGT.

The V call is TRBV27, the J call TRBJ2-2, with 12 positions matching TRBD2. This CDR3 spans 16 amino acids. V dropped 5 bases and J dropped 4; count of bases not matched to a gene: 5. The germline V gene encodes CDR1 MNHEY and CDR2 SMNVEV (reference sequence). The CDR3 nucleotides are TGTGCCAGCAGTCCCGGACTAGCGGGGAGCACCGGGGAGCTGTTTTTT. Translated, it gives CASSPGLAGSTGELFF.

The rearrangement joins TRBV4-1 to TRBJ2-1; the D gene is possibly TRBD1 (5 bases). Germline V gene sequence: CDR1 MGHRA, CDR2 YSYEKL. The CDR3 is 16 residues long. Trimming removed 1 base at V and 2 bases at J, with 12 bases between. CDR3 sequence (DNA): TGCGCCAGCAGCCAAGTAGGCCGGACAACCTACAATGAGCAGTTCTTC. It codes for CASSQVGRTTYNEQFF.

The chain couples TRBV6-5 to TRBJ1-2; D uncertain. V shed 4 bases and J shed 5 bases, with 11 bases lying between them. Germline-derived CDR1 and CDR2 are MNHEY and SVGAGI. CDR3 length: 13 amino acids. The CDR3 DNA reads TGTGCCAGCAGTTTCGGGGAACAATATGGCTACACCTTC. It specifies CASSFGEQYGYTF.

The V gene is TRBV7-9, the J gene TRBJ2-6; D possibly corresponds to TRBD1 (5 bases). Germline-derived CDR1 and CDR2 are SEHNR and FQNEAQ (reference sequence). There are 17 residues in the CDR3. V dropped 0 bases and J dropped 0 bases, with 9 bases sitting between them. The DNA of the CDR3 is TGTGCCAGCAGCTTAGCGACAGTTATCTCTGGGGCCAACGTCCTGACTTTC. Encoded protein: CASSLATVISGANVLTF.

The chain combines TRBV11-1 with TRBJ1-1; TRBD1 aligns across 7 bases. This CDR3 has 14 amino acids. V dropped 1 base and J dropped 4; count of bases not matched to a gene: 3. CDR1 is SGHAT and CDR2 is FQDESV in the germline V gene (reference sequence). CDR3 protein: CASSLGRGPTEAFF. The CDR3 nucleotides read TGTGCCAGCAGCTTAGGGAGGGGGCCCACTGAAGCTTTCTTT.

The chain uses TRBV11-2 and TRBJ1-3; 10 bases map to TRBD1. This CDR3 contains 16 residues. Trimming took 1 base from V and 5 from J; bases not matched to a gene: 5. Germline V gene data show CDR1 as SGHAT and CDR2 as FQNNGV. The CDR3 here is CASSLGGQGRRNTIYF. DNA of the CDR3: TGTGCCAGCAGCTTAGGGGGACAGGGGAGGCGAAACACCATATATTTT.

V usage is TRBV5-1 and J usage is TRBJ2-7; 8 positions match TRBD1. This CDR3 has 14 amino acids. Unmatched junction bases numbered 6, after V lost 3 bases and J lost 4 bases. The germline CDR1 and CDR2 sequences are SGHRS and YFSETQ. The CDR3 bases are TGCGCCAGCAGCTCTTGGACAGGGTCTTACGAGCAGTACTTC. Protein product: CASSSWTGSYEQYF.

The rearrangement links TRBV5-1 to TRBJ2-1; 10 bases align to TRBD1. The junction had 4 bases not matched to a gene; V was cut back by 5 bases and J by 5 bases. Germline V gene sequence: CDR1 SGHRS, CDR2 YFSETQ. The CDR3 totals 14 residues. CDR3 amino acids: CASRAGTGDNEQFF. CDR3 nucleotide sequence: TGCGCCAGCAGAGCCGGGACAGGGGACAATGAGCAGTTCTTC.

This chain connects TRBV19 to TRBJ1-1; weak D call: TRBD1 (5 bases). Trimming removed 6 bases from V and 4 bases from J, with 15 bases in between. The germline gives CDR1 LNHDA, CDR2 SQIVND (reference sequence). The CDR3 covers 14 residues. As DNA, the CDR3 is TGTGCCAGTAGCAGAGGGGCCGGGGGCACTGAAGCTTTCTTT. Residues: CASSRGAGGTEAFF.

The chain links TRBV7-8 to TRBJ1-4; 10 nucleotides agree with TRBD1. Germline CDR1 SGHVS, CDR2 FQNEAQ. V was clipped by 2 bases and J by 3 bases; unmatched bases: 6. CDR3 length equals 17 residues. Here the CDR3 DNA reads TGTGCCAGCAGCTTAAAGGGACAGGGGTGGGCTAATGAAAAACTGTTTTTT. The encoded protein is CASSLKGQGWANEKLFF. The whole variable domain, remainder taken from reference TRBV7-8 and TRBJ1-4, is GAGVSQSPRYKVAKRGQDVALRCDPISGHVSLFWYQQALGQGPEFLTYFQNEAQLDKSGLPSDRFFAERPEGSVSTLKIQRTQQEDSAVYLCASSLKGQGWANEKLFFGSGTQLSVL.

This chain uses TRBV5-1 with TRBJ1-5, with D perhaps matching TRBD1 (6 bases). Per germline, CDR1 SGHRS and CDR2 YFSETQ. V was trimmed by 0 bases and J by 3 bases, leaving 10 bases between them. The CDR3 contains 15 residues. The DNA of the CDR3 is TGCGCCAGCAGCTTGGAAGGGGGTCACAATCAGCCCCAGCATTTT. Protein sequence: CASSLEGGHNQPQHF.

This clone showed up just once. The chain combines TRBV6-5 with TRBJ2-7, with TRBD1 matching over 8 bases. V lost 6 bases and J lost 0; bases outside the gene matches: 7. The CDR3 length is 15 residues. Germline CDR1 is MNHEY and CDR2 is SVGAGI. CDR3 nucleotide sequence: TGTGCCAGCAGCACCGGGACAGGCAGCTCCTACGAGCAGTACTTC. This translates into CASSTGTGSSYEQYF.

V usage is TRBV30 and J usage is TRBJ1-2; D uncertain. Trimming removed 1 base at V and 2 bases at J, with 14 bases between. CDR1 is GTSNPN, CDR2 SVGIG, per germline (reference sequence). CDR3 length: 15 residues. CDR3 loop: CAWSGPSRGNYGYTF. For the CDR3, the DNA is TGTGCCTGGAGTGGCCCATCCCGGGGAAACTATGGCTACACCTTC.

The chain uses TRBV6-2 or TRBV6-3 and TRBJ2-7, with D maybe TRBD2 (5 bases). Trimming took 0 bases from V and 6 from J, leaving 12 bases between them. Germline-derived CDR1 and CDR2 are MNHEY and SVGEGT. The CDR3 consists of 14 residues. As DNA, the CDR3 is TGTGCCAGCAGTTACTCGGACTCAACCGGCGAGCAGTACTTC. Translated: CASSYSDSTGEQYF.

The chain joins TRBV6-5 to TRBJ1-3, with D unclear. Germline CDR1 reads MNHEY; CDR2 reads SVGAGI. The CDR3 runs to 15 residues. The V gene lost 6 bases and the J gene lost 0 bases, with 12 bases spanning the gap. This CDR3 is CASRTPSGSGNTIYF. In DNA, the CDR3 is TGTGCCAGCAGAACTCCTTCCGGCTCTGGAAACACCATATATTTT.